The sample holds many counts of the clone carrying this TCR beta chain. TCRdb re-analysed the 5' RACE reads in MiXCR, keeping a single row per CDR3 protein. The sample consists of 350,000 to 400,000 distinct CDR3 sequences, approximately 15% of them appearing once. This entry comes from a study of T-cell memory formation after mild COVID-19. The CDR3 loop spans 14 amino acids. With 5 bases removed from V and 1 base from J, the gap between germline ends came to 11 bases. Per germline, CDR1 SGHTA and CDR2 FQGNSA. The clonotype was recovered from a man aged 18 to 29 who had mild COVID-19 (a few samples of this study predate the infection). Cell type and time point are not known. The sample was PBMCs or a T cell subset sorted from them (not recorded which). V gene TRBV7-2 combines with J gene TRBJ2-5, with D uncertain. Here the CDR3 DNA reads TGTGCCAGCAGCCAACGACGGACCCAAGAGACCCAGTACTTC. Amino acids: CASSQRRTQETQYF.